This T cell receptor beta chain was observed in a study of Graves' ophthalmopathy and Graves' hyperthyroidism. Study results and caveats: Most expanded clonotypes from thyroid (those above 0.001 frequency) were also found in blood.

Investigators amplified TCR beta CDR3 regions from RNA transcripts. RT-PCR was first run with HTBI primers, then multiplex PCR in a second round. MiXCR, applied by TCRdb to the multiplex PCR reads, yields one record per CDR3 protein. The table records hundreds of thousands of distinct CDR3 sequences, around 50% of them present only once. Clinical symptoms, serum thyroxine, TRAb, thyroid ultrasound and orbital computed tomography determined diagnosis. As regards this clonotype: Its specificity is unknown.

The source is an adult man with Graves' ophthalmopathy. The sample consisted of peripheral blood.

The CDR3 here is CASSQQTWEEGSSPLHF. CDR3 in DNA: TGTGCCAGCAGCCAGCAAACGTGGGAAGAAGGAAGTTCACCCCTCCACTTT. The chain employs TRBV3-1 and TRBJ1-6; D uncertain. Germline loops: CDR1 LGHDT, CDR2 YNNKEL (reference sequence). The CDR3 contains 17 residues. Trimming left V 3 bases short and J 9 bases short, with 21 bases between.